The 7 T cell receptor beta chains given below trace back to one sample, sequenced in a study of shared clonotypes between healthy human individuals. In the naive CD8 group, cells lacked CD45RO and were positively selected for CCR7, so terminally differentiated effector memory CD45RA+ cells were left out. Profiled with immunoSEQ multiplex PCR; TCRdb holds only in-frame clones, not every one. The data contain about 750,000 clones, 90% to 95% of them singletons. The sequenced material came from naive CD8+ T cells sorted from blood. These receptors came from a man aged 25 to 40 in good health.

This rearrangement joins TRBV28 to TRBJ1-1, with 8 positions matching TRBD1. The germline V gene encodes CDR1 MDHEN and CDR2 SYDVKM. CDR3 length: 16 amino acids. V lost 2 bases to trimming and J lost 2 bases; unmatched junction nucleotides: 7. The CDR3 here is CASSLRTGRPNTEAFF. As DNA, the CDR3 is TGTGCCAGCAGTTTAAGGACAGGGCGCCCAAACACTGAAGCTTTCTTT.

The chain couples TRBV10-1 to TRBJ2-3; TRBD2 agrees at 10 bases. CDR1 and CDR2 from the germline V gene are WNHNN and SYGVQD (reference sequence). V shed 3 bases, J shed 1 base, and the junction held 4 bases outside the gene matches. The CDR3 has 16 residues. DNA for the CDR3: TGCGCCAGCAGTGAATTAGCGGGAGGAGGCACAGATACGCAGTATTTT. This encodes CASSELAGGGTDTQYF.

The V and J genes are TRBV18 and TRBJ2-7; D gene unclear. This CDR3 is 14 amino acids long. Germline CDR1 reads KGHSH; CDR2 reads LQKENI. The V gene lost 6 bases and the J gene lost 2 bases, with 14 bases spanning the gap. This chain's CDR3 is CASSGWFRPYEQYF. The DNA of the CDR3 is TGTGCCAGCTCGGGCTGGTTCAGGCCCTACGAGCAGTACTTC.

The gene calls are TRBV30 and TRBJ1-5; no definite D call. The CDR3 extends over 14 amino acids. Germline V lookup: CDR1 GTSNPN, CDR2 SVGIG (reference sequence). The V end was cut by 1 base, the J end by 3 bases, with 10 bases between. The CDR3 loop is CAWSGGDANQPQHF. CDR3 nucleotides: TGTGCCTGGAGTGGGGGAGACGCCAATCAGCCCCAGCATTTT. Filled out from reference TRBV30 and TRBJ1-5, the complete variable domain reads SQTIHQWPATLVQPVGSPLSLECTVEGTSNPNLYWYRQAAGRGLQLLFYSVGIGQISSEVPQNLSASRPQDRQFILSSKKLLLSDSGFYLCAWSGGDANQPQHFGDGTRLSIL.

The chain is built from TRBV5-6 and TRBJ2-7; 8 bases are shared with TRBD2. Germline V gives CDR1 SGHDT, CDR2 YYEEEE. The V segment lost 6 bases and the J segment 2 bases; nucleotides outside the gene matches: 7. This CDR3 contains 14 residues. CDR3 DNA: TGTGCCAGCACCCTTAGCGGGACCCCCTACGAGCAGTACTTC. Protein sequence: CASTLSGTPYEQYF. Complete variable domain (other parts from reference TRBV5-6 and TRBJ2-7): DAGVTQSPTHLIKTRGQQVTLRCSPKSGHDTVSWYQQALGQGPQFIFQYYEEEERQRGNFPDRFSGHQFPNYSSELNVNALLLGDSALYLCASTLSGTPYEQYFGPGTRLTVT.

Here the CDR3 DNA reads TGTGCCTGGAGTGAAGGTAGCGGGATCCACGAGCAGTACTTC. Protein: CAWSEGSGIHEQYF. This chain uses TRBV30 with TRBJ2-7; TRBD2 matches 8 bases. The V gene's germline CDR1 is GTSNPN and CDR2 SVGIG (reference sequence). The CDR3 has 14 amino acids. V gave up 1 base and J gave up 5 bases; unmatched junction bases: 7.

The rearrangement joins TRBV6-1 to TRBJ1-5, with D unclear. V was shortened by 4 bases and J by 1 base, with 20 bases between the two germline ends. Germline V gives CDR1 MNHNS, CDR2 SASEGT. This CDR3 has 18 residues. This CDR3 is CASSAVVPWQLSNQPQHF. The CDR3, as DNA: TGTGCCAGCAGTGCTGTGGTCCCTTGGCAGCTCAGCAATCAGCCCCAGCATTTT.